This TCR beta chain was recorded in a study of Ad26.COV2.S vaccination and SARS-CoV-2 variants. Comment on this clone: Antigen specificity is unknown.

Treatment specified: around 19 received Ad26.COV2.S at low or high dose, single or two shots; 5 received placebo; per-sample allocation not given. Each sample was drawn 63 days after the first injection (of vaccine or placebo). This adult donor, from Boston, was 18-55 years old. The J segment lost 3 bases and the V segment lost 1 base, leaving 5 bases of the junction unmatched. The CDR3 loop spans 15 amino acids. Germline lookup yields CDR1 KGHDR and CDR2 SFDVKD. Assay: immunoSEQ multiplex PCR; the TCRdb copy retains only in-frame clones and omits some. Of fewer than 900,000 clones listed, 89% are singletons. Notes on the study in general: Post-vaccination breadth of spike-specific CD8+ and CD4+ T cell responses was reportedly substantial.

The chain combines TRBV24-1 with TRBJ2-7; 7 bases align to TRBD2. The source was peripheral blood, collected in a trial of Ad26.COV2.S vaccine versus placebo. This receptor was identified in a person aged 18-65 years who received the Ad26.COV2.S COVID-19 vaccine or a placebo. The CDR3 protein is CATSDFREGNYEQYF. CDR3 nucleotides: TGTGCCACCAGTGATTTCAGGGAGGGAAACTACGAGCAGTACTTC.